Below, 19 T cell receptor beta chains from the same sample are listed, as sequenced in a study of low-dose radiotherapy and immunotherapy resistance in tumors. cDNA synthesis used a TRAV/TRBV-specific primer set for both chains. TCR amplification used roughly 20 PCR cycles, a constant-region primer and a V-primer adapter. TCRdb re-called the reads with MiXCR, one entry per CDR3 protein. The data hold roughly 18,000 distinct CDR3 sequences, with less than 85% observed a single time. All receptors derive from a human donor with advanced metastatic prostate, ovarian, gallbladder or colorectal cancer (not recorded which). This table probably holds off-target reads from a library built for another chain.

The chain employs TRBV5-1 and TRBJ1-3; the match to TRBD1 covers 7 bases. The germline CDR1 and CDR2 sequences are SGHRS and YFSETQ. The CDR3 is 14 amino acids. The V segment lost 5 bases and the J segment 2 bases; nucleotides outside the gene matches: 4. This CDR3 reads CASRIGTAGNTIYF. DNA of the CDR3: TGCGCCAGCAGGATCGGGACAGCTGGAAACACCATATATTTT.

V and J are TRBV28 and TRBJ1-1; D is unclear. V was cut by 1 base and J by 4 bases, with 7 bases left in between. From germline, CDR1 is MDHEN and CDR2 SYDVKM. The CDR3 loop spans 13 amino acids. This CDR3 reads CASSLFGRTEAFF. The CDR3, as DNA: TGTGCCAGCAGTTTATTCGGCCGCACTGAAGCTTTCTTT.

V usage is TRBV5-1 and J usage is TRBJ2-1, with a possible D match to TRBD1 (5 bases). Germline CDR1 and CDR2: SGHRS and YFSETQ. Trimming pared 0 bases from V and 3 bases from J, leaving 10 bases between. The CDR3 is 15 amino acids. The CDR3 sequence: CASSLALRVYNEQFF. Here the CDR3 DNA reads TGCGCCAGCAGCTTGGCCCTCAGGGTCTACAATGAGCAGTTCTTC.

This sequence joins TRBV5-1 and TRBJ1-1; D is unresolved. The CDR3 covers 13 residues. Germline V gives CDR1 SGHRS, CDR2 YFSETQ. The ends were cut back, 0 bases at V and 4 bases at J, with 7 bases in the middle. This chain's CDR3 is CASSLDGGTEAFF. In DNA form, the CDR3 reads TGCGCCAGCAGCTTGGATGGAGGCACTGAAGCTTTCTTT.

In its sample, this clonotype was seen once. This chain links TRBV6-4 with TRBJ2-7, with D possibly being TRBD1 (5 bases). The length of the CDR3 is 14 residues. Trimming pared 3 bases from V and 2 bases from J, leaving 11 bases between. Germline CDR1 and CDR2: MRHNA and SNTAGT. This CDR3 reads CASSEGRAAYEQYF. Here the CDR3 DNA reads TGTGCCAGCAGTGAAGGCAGGGCTGCCTACGAGCAGTACTTC.

This clonotype occurred a few times. The chain couples TRBV28 to TRBJ1-5, with D hard to call. Trimming took off 3 bases at V and 7 bases at J, with 10 bases between the two ends. CDR1 is MDHEN, CDR2 SYDVKM, per germline. The CDR3 runs 13 residues. This CDR3 is CASSFKLGQPQHF. CDR3 in DNA: TGTGCCAGCAGTTTTAAGCTTGGCCAGCCCCAGCATTTT.

Only a few counts were recorded for this clonotype. Compared with germline, one end of the junction differs, possibly owing to a read error. The chain couples TRBV24-1 to TRBJ2-1, with TRBD2 matching 9 bases. The CDR3 is 13 residues long. Germline CDR1 reads KGHDR; CDR2 reads SFDVKD. The CDR3 region is CASSGRFYNEQFF. CDR3 nucleotides: TGTGCCTCCAGCGGGAGGTTCTACAATGAGCAGTTCTTC.

This chain joins TRBV13 and TRBJ1-6; D is perhaps TRBD1 (6 bases). Germline values: CDR1 PRHDT, CDR2 FYEKMQ (reference sequence). CDR3 length: 14 residues. V gave up 6 bases and J gave up 6 bases, with 12 bases separating them. CDR3 nucleotides: TGTGCCAGCAGATACAGGGCTAGTAATTCACCCCTCCACTTT. It codes for CASRYRASNSPLHF.

V and J are TRBV30 and TRBJ2-4, with D maybe TRBD2 (5 bases). Deletions cut 3 bases from V and 0 bases from J, with 6 bases between. Germline CDR1 and CDR2: GTSNPN and SVGIG (reference sequence). The CDR3 length is 13 residues. CDR3 DNA: TGTGCCTGGAGCGGACTAGCCAAAAACATTCAGTACTTC. Its translation is CAWSGLAKNIQYF.

V and J are TRBV29-1 and TRBJ1-3, with D unresolved. Germline CDR1 SQVTM, CDR2 ANQGSEA. The CDR3 runs to 14 residues. Trimming removed 7 bases from V and 2 bases from J, with 15 bases in between. CDR3 bases: TGCAGCGCCCTGGATGCGACCGCTGGAAACACCATATATTTT. Translating it yields CSALDATAGNTIYF.

The chain employs TRBV4-3 and TRBJ2-7; D remains unclear. The CDR3 is 13 residues long. Germline V gene sequence: CDR1 LGHNA, CDR2 YSLEER. The V end was cut by 0 bases, the J end by 5 bases, with 8 bases between. In nucleotides, the CDR3 is TGCGCCAGCAGCCAAGAATTATACCACGAGCAGTACTTC. This translates into CASSQELYHEQYF.

CDR3 nucleotide sequence: TGTGCCAGCACCAGGGGCCGCCGGTGGGAAGGAAACACCATATATTTT. Translated, it gives CASTRGRRWEGNTIYF. This chain joins TRBV28 and TRBJ1-3; tentative D call: TRBD1 (6 bases). Trimming cost V 7 bases and J 4 bases, with 20 bases left between them. Germline V gives CDR1 MDHEN, CDR2 SYDVKM. The CDR3 length is 16 residues. Variable domain in full (rest from reference TRBV28 and TRBJ1-3): DVKVTQSSRYLVKRTGEKVFLECVQDMDHENMFWYRQDPGLGLRLIYFSYDVKMKEKGDIPEGYSVSREKKERFSLILESASTNQTSMYLCASTRGRRWEGNTIYFGEGSWLTVV.

The chain recombines TRBV5-1 with TRBJ2-7; possible D gene TRBD1, 6 bases. The CDR3 sequence is 12 residues long. Trimming cost V 4 bases and J 6 bases, with 11 bases left between them. Germline V gives CDR1 SGHRS, CDR2 YFSETQ. CDR3 region: CASSRDIFEQYF. The DNA for the CDR3 is TGCGCCAGCAGCCGGGACATCTTCGAGCAGTACTTC.

The chain uses TRBV11-2 and TRBJ2-1; 9 bases match TRBD2. In germline, CDR1 is SGHAT, CDR2 FQNNGV. This CDR3 region has 16 residues. Trimming took 8 bases from V and 8 from J; bases not matched to a gene: 16. The CDR3 DNA is TGTGCCAGCGGGTTTAGAAGCGGGGGGAGGGTAGATGAGCAGTTCTTC. This encodes CASGFRSGGRVDEQFF.

CDR3 sequence (DNA): TGCAGCGTTGGAGCTACCCAAGAGACCCAGTACTTC. It translates to CSVGATQETQYF. The chain combines TRBV29-1 with TRBJ2-5; D is ambiguous. The CDR3 covers 12 residues. Trimming left V 4 bases short and J 1 base short, with 7 bases between. Germline V gene data show CDR1 as SQVTM and CDR2 as ANQGSEA.

The chain couples TRBV24-1 to TRBJ1-1; the D gene is possibly TRBD1 (5 bases). V was clipped by 3 bases and J by 6 bases, with 16 bases between them. The CDR3 has 15 amino acids. CDR1 KGHDR and CDR2 SFDVKD come from the germline V gene. CDR3 coding DNA: TGTGCCACCAGTGATGGGACGGTCGGCCGACCTGAAGCTTTCTTT. This translates into CATSDGTVGRPEAFF.

This chain links TRBV5-1 with TRBJ1-1; D is undetermined. The CDR3 is made up of 12 amino acids. V was cut by 7 bases and J by 6 bases, with 13 bases left in between. CDR1 and CDR2 from the germline V gene are SGHRS and YFSETQ. The CDR3 DNA is TGCGCCAGCGGAAGGGATGGCGCTGAAGCTTTCTTT. Protein: CASGRDGAEAFF.

The genes are TRBV6-4 and TRBJ2-2; the D is unclear. The germline gives CDR1 MRHNA, CDR2 SNTAGT. Between the trimmed V and J ends, which lost 4 bases and 3 bases, there was a span of 6 bases. The CDR3 has 13 residues. CDR3 amino acids: CASSVSHTGELFF. In DNA, the CDR3 is TGTGCCAGCAGTGTGTCCCACACCGGGGAGCTGTTTTTT.

The rearrangement links TRBV2 to TRBJ1-2; D is unresolved. This CDR3 spans 12 amino acids. Trimming shortened V by 5 bases and J by 3 bases, and 7 bases separated the two germline ends. CDR1 SNHLY and CDR2 FYNNEI come from the germline V gene. The CDR3 sequence is CASSLRDYGYTF. CDR3 coding DNA: TGTGCCAGCAGTCTCCGGGACTATGGCTACACCTTC.